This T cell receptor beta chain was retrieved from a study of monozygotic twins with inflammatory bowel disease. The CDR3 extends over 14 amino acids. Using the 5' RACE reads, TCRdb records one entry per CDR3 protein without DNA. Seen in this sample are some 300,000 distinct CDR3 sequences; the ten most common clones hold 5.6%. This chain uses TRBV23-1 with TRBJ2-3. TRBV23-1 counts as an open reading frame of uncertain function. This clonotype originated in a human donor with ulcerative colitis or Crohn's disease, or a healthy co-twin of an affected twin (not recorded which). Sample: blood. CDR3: CASSQFPGPDTQYF.